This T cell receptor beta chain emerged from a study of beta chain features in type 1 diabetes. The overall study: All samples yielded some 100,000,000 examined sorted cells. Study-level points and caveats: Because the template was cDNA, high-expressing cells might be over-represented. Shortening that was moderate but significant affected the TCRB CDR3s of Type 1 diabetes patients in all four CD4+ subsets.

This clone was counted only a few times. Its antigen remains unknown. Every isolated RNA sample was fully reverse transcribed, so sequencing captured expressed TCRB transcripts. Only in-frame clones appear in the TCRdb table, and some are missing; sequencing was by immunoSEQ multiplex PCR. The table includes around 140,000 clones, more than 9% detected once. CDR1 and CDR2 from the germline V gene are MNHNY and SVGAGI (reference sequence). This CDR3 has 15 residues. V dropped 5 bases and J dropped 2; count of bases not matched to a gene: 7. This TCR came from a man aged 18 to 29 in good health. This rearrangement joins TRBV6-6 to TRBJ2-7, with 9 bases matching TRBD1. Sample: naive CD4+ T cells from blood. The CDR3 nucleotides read TGTGCCAGCAGTAATCAGGACAGGGGCCCCTACGAGCAGTACTTC. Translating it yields CASSNQDRGPYEQYF.